The sequence of this TCR beta chain was determined in a study of CD8 T cells in Susac syndrome. Regarding this clonotype: Its target is not known.

Trimming stripped 5 bases from V and 7 bases from J, with 17 bases between. Germline CDR1 SGHTA, CDR2 FQGNSA. CDR3 size: 14 residues. Whole-study results and caveats: The study recognized that the number of individuals in its TCR sequencing and HLA analysis was relatively small.

It was with random hexamers that roughly 0.5 to 1 ug RNA was reverse transcribed. The method of amplification for TCR beta CDR3 was immunoSEQ multiplex PCR, covering 54 Vbeta and 13 Jbeta. TCRdb reanalysed the immunoSEQ multiplex PCR reads using MiXCR and keeps one entry per CDR3 protein. The profile shows approximately 160,000 distinct CDR3 sequences, around 94% of them singletons. The source of this sequence is a human donor with multiple sclerosis. The material sequenced was CD4+ T cells from PBMCs. The rearrangement uses TRBV7-2 and TRBJ1-1, with D possibly TRBD1 on 5 matching bases. The CDR3 loop is CASSLGRQGLEAFF. The DNA for the CDR3 is TGTGCCAGCAGCCTAGGCAGGCAGGGACTTGAAGCTTTCTTT. The entire variable domain, with the rest obtained from reference TRBV7-2 and TRBJ1-1, is as follows: GAGVSQSPSNKVTEKGKDVELRCDPISGHTALYWYRQSLGQGLEFLIYFQGNSAPDKSGLPSDRFSAERTGGSVSTLTIQRTQQEDSAVYLCASSLGRQGLEAFFGQGTRLTVV.